The 25 T cell receptor beta chains below all came from one sample that was sequenced in a study of human T cells and chemical hapten exposure. In TCRdb, the RACE reads were re-called with MiXCR into one record per CDR3 protein. The sample holds about 60,000 distinct CDR3 sequences; about 11% are singletons and the top ten take 3.5% to 4.5%. Time point indicated: pre-sensitization, week 0. Treatment noted: therapeutic diphenylcyclopropenone sensitization with weekly scalp DPC. This sample comprised whole blood, obtained in connection with sensitization to the hapten diphenylcyclopropenone (DPC). These receptors all stem from a woman aged 40 to 50 with alopecia areata. Some clones in this sample may be carry-over from other donors' samples.

Ten or more counts support this clonotype. The chain has TRBV4-2 and TRBJ1-6; maybe TRBD1 (5 bases). V lost 4 bases and J 5 bases, leaving 9 bases between the germline ends. The CDR3 runs 14 residues. The germline CDR1 and CDR2 sequences are LGHNA and YNFKEQ. CDR3 coding DNA: TGTGCCAGCAGCCCGGGACCGGATAATTCACCCCTCCACTTT. Its protein is CASSPGPDNSPLHF.

This clonotype was picked up many times. This rearrangement joins TRBV6-2 or TRBV6-3 to TRBJ2-1, with 9 bases fitting TRBD1. This CDR3 region has 18 residues. Per germline, CDR1 MNHEY and CDR2 SVGEGT. Trimming took 0 bases from V and 3 from J; bases not matched to a gene: 9. The DNA for the CDR3 is TGTGCCAGCAGTTACTCCGTCGTGGACAGGGGAAACTACAATGAGCAGTTCTTC. Encoded protein: CASSYSVVDRGNYNEQFF.

This clonotype has only a few counts. This chain uses TRBV4-3 with TRBJ2-1, with no clear D. The V gene's germline CDR1 is LGHNA and CDR2 YSLEER. The CDR3 contains 17 residues. The V gene lost 0 bases and the J gene lost 3 bases, with 15 bases spanning the gap. In DNA form, the CDR3 reads TGCGCCAGCAGCCAAGATTTCCTGAATAACTACTACAATGAGCAGTTCTTC. This translates into CASSQDFLNNYYNEQFF.

This clonotype showed up just a few times. The chain uses TRBV6-5 and TRBJ2-3, with D hard to call. The ends were cut back, 0 bases at V and 6 bases at J, with 13 bases in the middle. This CDR3 spans 15 amino acids. The germline V gene encodes CDR1 MNHEY and CDR2 SVGAGI. The CDR3 DNA sequence: TGTGCCAGCAGTTACTCGAACCCTTCTCGGGATACGCAGTATTTT. Translated: CASSYSNPSRDTQYF.

A note on this clonotype: This may be a read error, as it is one base from a much larger clone. The chain couples TRBV11-2 to TRBJ1-1, with D unresolved. The CDR3 sequence is 13 residues long. Germline V CDR1 and CDR2: SGHAT, FQNNGV. The DNA for the CDR3 is TGTGCCTGCAGCTTTGGGAGAGCGGCTGAAGCTTTCTTT. It encodes CACSFGRAAEAFF.

There are many counts of this clonotype. The chain recombines TRBV18 with TRBJ1-1, with a weak D call TRBD1 (5 bases). CDR1 and CDR2 from the germline V gene are KGHSH and LQKENI. V gave up 3 bases and J gave up 0 bases, with 8 bases separating them. This CDR3 spans 14 amino acids. The CDR3 region is CASSPGALNTEAFF. CDR3 DNA sequence: TGTGCCAGCTCACCCGGGGCCTTGAACACTGAAGCTTTCTTT.

The chain combines TRBV6-1 with TRBJ1-2; D is uncertain. CDR1 and CDR2 from the germline V gene are MNHNS and SASEGT. V was clipped by 1 base and J by 1 base, with 4 bases between them. The CDR3 runs 13 residues. The CDR3 here is CASSEGFNYGYTF. Written as DNA, the CDR3 is TGTGCCAGCAGTGAAGGTTTTAACTATGGCTACACCTTC.

The chain employs TRBV5-4 and TRBJ2-1, with TRBD1 matching over 10 bases. This CDR3 contains 16 residues. J lost 6 bases, V lost 4 bases, and 10 bases had no gene match. The germline V gene has CDR1 SGHNT and CDR2 YYREEE (reference sequence). The CDR3 loop reads CASSDYDRGRGNEQFF. CDR3 coding DNA: TGTGCCAGCAGCGACTACGACAGGGGGCGAGGCAATGAGCAGTTCTTC.

Only one count was recorded for this clonotype. The chain joins TRBV10-3 to TRBJ2-5, with unresolved D. The V gene lost 1 base and the J gene lost 1 base, with 1 base spanning the gap. CDR1 is ENHRY and CDR2 is SYGVKD in the germline V gene. The CDR3 totals 12 residues. CDR3 nucleotide sequence: TGTGCCATCAGTGAGTTCCAAGAGACCCAGTACTTC. Translation gives CAISEFQETQYF.

This clonotype has ten or more counts. The gene calls are TRBV20-1 and TRBJ1-1; tentatively, D is TRBD1 (6 bases). This CDR3 has 15 amino acids. Trimming took 5 bases from V and 2 from J, leaving 18 bases between them. Germline CDR1 reads DFQATT; CDR2 reads SNEGSKA (reference sequence). The CDR3 protein is CSAEGFAGVNTEAFF. The CDR3 nucleotides are TGCAGTGCTGAGGGGTTTGCAGGGGTTAACACTGAAGCTTTCTTT.

This clonotype was counted ten times or more. The V and J genes are TRBV28 and TRBJ2-3; D may match TRBD1 or TRBD2 (5 bases each). The CDR3 contains 15 residues. V was pared by 5 bases and J by 2 bases, with 14 bases between. Germline CDR1 and CDR2: MDHEN and SYDVKM. Here the CDR3 DNA reads TGTGCCAGCAGTCCCAGGGTGAGGGTCACAGATACGCAGTATTTT. Translation gives CASSPRVRVTDTQYF.

In its sample, this clonotype was seen once. The chain combines TRBV29-1 with TRBJ2-3, with D possibly matching TRBD1 (5 bases). Germline values: CDR1 SQVTM, CDR2 ANQGSEA. The CDR3 is made up of 14 amino acids. V was clipped by 6 bases and J by 3 bases, with 16 bases between them. The CDR3 bases are TGCAGCGTCGCAAGGGGCTCGGAGACAGATACGCAGTATTTT. Encoded protein: CSVARGSETDTQYF.

This clonotype showed up just once. V gene TRBV6-6 combines with J gene TRBJ2-7, with a possible D match to TRBD1 (6 bases). Germline-derived CDR1 and CDR2 are MNHNY and SVGAGI (reference sequence). V lost 7 bases and J 3 bases, leaving 13 bases between the germline ends. The CDR3 is 13 amino acids. CDR3: CASNPQGFYEQYF. The CDR3 nucleotides are TGTGCCAGCAATCCACAGGGTTTCTACGAGCAGTACTTC.

The rearrangement joins TRBV5-6 to TRBJ2-7, with D possibly matching TRBD1 (7 bases). Trimming shortened V by 0 bases and J by 7 bases, and 23 bases separated the two germline ends. CDR3 length: 17 residues. Looked up from germline, CDR1 is SGHDT and CDR2 is YYEEEE. The CDR3 nucleotides are TGTGCCAGCAGCTTGGGACTTCGGGGGACAGCCCTGGGTGAGCAGTACTTC. Protein product: CASSLGLRGTALGEQYF.

This clonotype was seen many times. The J gene is TRBJ2-3, the V gene TRBV9, with 11 bases lining up with TRBD2. Germline loops: CDR1 SGDLS, CDR2 YYNGEE. The CDR3 totals 16 residues. J gave up 0 bases and V 1 base, and 1 base lay outside the gene matches. CDR3 DNA sequence: TGTGCCAGCAGCGTAACTAGCGGGAGCAGCACAGATACGCAGTATTTT. It is translated as CASSVTSGSSTDTQYF. Full variable domain (rest looked up from reference TRBV9 and TRBJ2-3): DSGVTQTPKHLITATGQRVTLRCSPRSGDLSVYWYQQSLDQGLQFLIQYYNGEERAKGNILERFSAQQFPDLHSELNLSSLELGDSALYFCASSVTSGSSTDTQYFGPGTRLTVL.

This sequence joins TRBV3-1 and TRBJ2-1, with 8 bases lining up with TRBD1. The CDR3 consists of 16 residues. Germline V CDR1 and CDR2: LGHDT, YNNKEL (reference sequence). J lost 3 bases, V lost 5 bases, and 9 bases had no gene match. DNA of the CDR3: TGTGCCAGCAGCTTACCCCAGGGGGCTTTCTACAATGAGCAGTTCTTC. Protein: CASSLPQGAFYNEQFF.

This clonotype was detected many times. The chain has TRBV28 and TRBJ1-1; 8 nucleotides agree with TRBD1. Looked up from germline, CDR1 is MDHEN and CDR2 is SYDVKM. Trimming took 2 bases from V and 5 from J; bases not matched to a gene: 4. CDR3 length equals 14 residues. The CDR3: CASSLGQGGTEAFF. CDR3 sequence (DNA): TGTGCCAGCAGTTTAGGACAGGGAGGGACTGAAGCTTTCTTT.

This clonotype was observed many times. The rearrangement links TRBV3-1 to TRBJ1-1; TRBD1 is a possible D gene (5 bases). The germline V gene has CDR1 LGHDT and CDR2 YNNKEL (reference sequence). Trimming stripped 5 bases from V and 6 bases from J, with 19 bases between. This CDR3 contains 15 residues. CDR3 coding DNA: TGTGCCAGCAGCAAATCCGGGACCGCGCTCCCTGAAGCTTTCTTT. Translating it yields CASSKSGTALPEAFF.

The chain joins TRBV29-1 to TRBJ1-1; D remains ambiguous. This CDR3 spans 12 amino acids. V was pared by 6 bases and J by 1 base, with 9 bases between. Germline V gene sequence: CDR1 SQVTM, CDR2 ANQGSEA. CDR3 bases: TGCAGCGTCATCCACGAGAACACTGAAGCTTTCTTT. Translating gives CSVIHENTEAFF.

This clonotype was found many times. V gene TRBV20-1 combines with J gene TRBJ1-6; D ambiguous. CDR1 is DFQATT, CDR2 SNEGSKA, per germline (reference sequence). The CDR3 has 9 amino acids. V was trimmed by 7 bases and J by 14 bases, leaving 9 bases between them. The CDR3 spells CSGEDALHF. In DNA, the CDR3 is TGCAGTGGAGAGGACGCCCTCCACTTT.

This clonotype was observed many times. The V and J genes are TRBV5-4 and TRBJ2-1; 13 nucleotides match TRBD2. The CDR3 runs 17 residues. Germline V gene lookup returns CDR1 SGHNT and CDR2 YYREEE (reference sequence). V gave up 4 bases and J gave up 8 bases; unmatched junction bases: 12. CDR3 sequence reads: CASSPQTSGGFGDEQFF. The CDR3 coding sequence is TGTGCCAGCAGCCCCCAGACTAGCGGGGGGTTTGGAGATGAGCAGTTCTTC. Drawing the rest from reference TRBV5-4 and TRBJ2-1, the complete variable domain is ETGVTQSPTHLIKTRGQQVTLRCSSQSGHNTVSWYQQALGQGPQFIFQYYREEENGRGNFPPRFSGLQFPNYSSELNVNALELDDSALYLCASSPQTSGGFGDEQFFGPGTRLTVL.

This clonotype was observed a few times. This chain uses TRBV19 with TRBJ2-3; D is ambiguous. CDR1 is LNHDA, CDR2 SQIVND, per germline (reference sequence). The CDR3 length is 15 residues. V gave up 6 bases and J gave up 2 bases, with 15 bases separating them. In DNA, the CDR3 is TGTGCCAGTAGCCCCCAGGCCGAAAACACAGATACGCAGTATTTT. It specifies CASSPQAENTDTQYF.

This clonotype has a count of ten or more. The chain uses TRBV15 and TRBJ1-1; D is undetermined. CDR3 length: 15 amino acids. V dropped 1 base and J dropped 2 bases, with 11 bases sitting between them. Per the germline V gene, CDR1 is LNHNV and CDR2 is YYDKDF (reference sequence). CDR3 nucleotide sequence: TGTGCCACCAGCAGAGGACCAGTCGTAAACACTGAAGCTTTCTTT. Residues: CATSRGPVVNTEAFF.

This clonotype is deemed medium-sized (0.01 to 0.1%). The chain joins TRBV28 to TRBJ2-4; 7 positions agree with TRBD1. CDR1 and CDR2 (germline): MDHEN, SYDVKM. The length of the CDR3 is 16 residues. V lost 6 bases, J lost 2 bases, and 10 bases stayed unmatched. In nucleotides, the CDR3 is TGTGCCAGCAGCTCCCAAGCACAGGGGTCCAAAAACATTCAGTACTTC. Amino acids: CASSSQAQGSKNIQYF.

This clonotype was seen many times. This sequence joins TRBV5-6 and TRBJ2-6, with D possibly TRBD1 on 6 matching bases. V was pared by 5 bases and J by 0 bases, with 9 bases between. The CDR3 has 15 amino acids. The germline V gene encodes CDR1 SGHDT and CDR2 YYEEEE. The CDR3 is CASRTGISGANVLTF. In DNA form, the CDR3 reads TGTGCCAGCAGGACAGGAATCTCTGGGGCCAACGTCCTGACTTTC.